The TCR beta chain described here comes from a study of shared clonotypes between healthy human individuals (dated by TCRdb to between 2020 and 2021). For the wider study: The cohort included a few men and a couple of women between 18 and 49 years of age. For each donor, CD4 naive and CD4 memory were each run on three plates, CD8 naive on two plates, and CD8 memory on one plate. To estimate repertoire size and how much clonotype sharing occurs between individuals, the study deeply sequenced the blood TCR repertoires of 4 to 6 healthy adults. To increase sequencing depth and limit assay-specific biases, different laboratories used diverse techniques to prepare libraries and sequence TCR repertoires. Per donor, leukapheresis produced somewhere between about 0.94 and 9 billion PBMCs. Paper-wide results and their limitations: Sampling was restricted to blood, and TCR repertoires in tissues likely differ from the TCR repertoires found in blood. Naive subsets generally had larger estimated clonotype richness than memory subsets. Based on pairwise subsampling, the degree of clonotype sharing among donors was expected to be affected by sequencing depth. Compared with non-shared clonotypes, the clonotypes found in all four sorted-subset donors had higher generation probabilities. The small number of donors limited the genetic and exposure-history diversity represented. Rarefaction of sorted-subset datasets indicated incomplete sequencing despite the large sequencing depth. Sharing across a few donors was observed for approximately 5% of naive CD4, over 3% of naive CD8, 2% to 2.5% of memory CD4, and around 0.4% of memory CD8 clonotypes.

The CDR3 sequence holds 15 residues, the cysteine and phenylalanine included. The DNA shown is the 45-base CDR3, in frame from base 1. V and J are trimmed by 5 bases and 8 bases, and the gene matches miss 6 bases of the junction. The germline V gene encodes CDR1 SNHLY and CDR2 FYNNEI. Turning to this clone: Its cognate antigen has yet to be identified. Per-base quality was not reported, and no clone a single base away is much larger than it.

Healthy HIV-negative adults with no recently reported acute infections or vaccinations were included as donors. Every donor was a Caucasian adult living in Nashville, Tennessee, USA. CD4+ T cells were enriched by magnetic negative selection, after which naive cells were positively selected on CD45RA and the negative fraction was taken as the memory subset. Blood was obtained by leukapheresis, after which PBMCs were separated by Ficoll-Histopaque density gradient centrifugation and cryopreserved in liquid nitrogen vapor phase. Purity and quantity of every magnetically sorted T cell population were checked by analytical flow cytometry. Each sorted fraction had its genomic DNA isolated and then quantified by UV absorbance on a Nanodrop 2000c. Using the deep immunoSEQ assay, TCR CDR3 regions were amplified from genomic DNA by multiplex PCR. For each cell subset, the extracted genomic DNA was distributed evenly across all wells of several immunoSEQ 96-well plates, and each plate served as one replicate. For sorted subsets, about 220 ng of genomic DNA, equivalent to 25,000 to 35,000 T cell genomes, went into each replicate PCR. The purified libraries were quantified using a Qubit 3.0 fluorometer, sized with a Bioanalyzer 2100, and then quantified again using the KAPA Library Quantification kit. Every immunoSEQ 96-well plate was sequenced on a dedicated single-read 150-cycle Illumina NextSeq 550 flow cell. Processing in the source paper ran as follows. The immunoSEQ output contained only junctional sequences without quality scores, so filtering could not match that applied to full-length reads. Sequences were annotated with PyIR, a Python wrapper for IgBLAST v1.9, using IMGT germline references to assign V/J genes and CDR3. Reads were filtered out if the reads had weak V/J assignments (E-value above 1e-6), no CDR3, stop codons, out-of-frame junctions, or ambiguous translated residues. V3J clonotypes were defined as sequences sharing an identical inferred V gene, J gene, and CDR3 amino acid sequence. The percentage overlap between two repertoires was calculated by dividing the number of shared unique clonotypes by the size of the smaller repertoire. RTK rarefaction, the Chao1 estimator, and Recon v2.1 estimates of unobserved clonotypes were used to assess repertoire richness. Generation probabilities for all TCRbeta clonotypes obtained by the gDNA method from several donors were computed using OLGA. TCRdb re-hosts the immuneACCESS table, in-frame sequences only. Its copies lack some clones; in the studies checked, an unresolved V gene accounts for under half of them, and the cause for the rest is not known. D and trimming come from the DNA, and the V and J calls and clone size come from that table. This sample gives around 700,000 clones in total; about two thirds of them show up just once. The ten biggest clones cover 1.8% of the sample.

This clonotype originated in a woman in her 30s in good health. Sequences were obtained from memory CD4+ T cells sorted from blood. In light of the paper, this sample's cell subset or site label describes: CD45RA-negative fraction. The sequence joins TRBV2 to TRBJ2-1; TRBD2 agrees with 13 junctional bases. In nucleotide form, the sequence is TGTGCCAGCAGTCCGGGACTAGCGGGACCAGATGAGCAGTTCTTC. Its protein product is CASSPGLAGPDEQFF.